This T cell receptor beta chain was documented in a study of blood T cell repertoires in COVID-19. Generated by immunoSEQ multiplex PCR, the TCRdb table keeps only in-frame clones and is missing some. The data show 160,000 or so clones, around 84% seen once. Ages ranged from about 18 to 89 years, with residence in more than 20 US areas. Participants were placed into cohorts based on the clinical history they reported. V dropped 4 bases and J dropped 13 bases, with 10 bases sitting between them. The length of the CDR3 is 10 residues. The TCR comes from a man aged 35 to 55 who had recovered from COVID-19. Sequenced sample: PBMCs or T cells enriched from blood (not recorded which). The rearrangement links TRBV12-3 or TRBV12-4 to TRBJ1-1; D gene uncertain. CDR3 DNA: TGTGCCAGCAGTTCGTTGGCCGTTTTCTTT. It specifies CASSSLAVFF.